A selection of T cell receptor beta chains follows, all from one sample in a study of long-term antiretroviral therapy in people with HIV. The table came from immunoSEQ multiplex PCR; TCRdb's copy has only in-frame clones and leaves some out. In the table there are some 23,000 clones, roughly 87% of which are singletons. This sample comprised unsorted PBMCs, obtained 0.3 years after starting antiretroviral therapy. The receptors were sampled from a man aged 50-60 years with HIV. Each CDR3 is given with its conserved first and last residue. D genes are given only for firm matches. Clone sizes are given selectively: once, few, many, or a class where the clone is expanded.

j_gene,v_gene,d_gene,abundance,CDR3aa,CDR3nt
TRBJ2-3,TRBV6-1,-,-,CASSEALADPTDTQYF,TGTGCCAGCAGTGAAGCGCTGGCGGACCCCACAGATACGCAGTATTTT
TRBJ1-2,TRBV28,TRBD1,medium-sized,CASSSNRGDRIYGYTF,TGTGCCAGCAGCTCGAACAGGGGGGATCGAATCTATGGCTACACCTTC
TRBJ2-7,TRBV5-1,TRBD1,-,CASSLSQGLAYEQYF,TGCGCCAGCAGCCTGTCACAGGGGCTAGCCTACGAGCAGTACTTC
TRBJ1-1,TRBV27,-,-,CASSFAGEFDAFF,TGTGCCAGCAGTTTTGCAGGAGAGTTTGACGCTTTCTTT
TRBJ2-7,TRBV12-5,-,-,CASGLGPYEQYF,TGTGCTAGTGGTTTGGGCCCCTACGAGCAGTACTTC
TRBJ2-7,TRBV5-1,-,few,CASSLEGSSYEQYF,TGCGCCAGCAGCTTGGAGGGTAGCTCCTACGAGCAGTACTTC
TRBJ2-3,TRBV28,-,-,CASSFGSDTQYF,TGTGCCAGCAGTTTTGGGTCAGATACGCAGTATTTT
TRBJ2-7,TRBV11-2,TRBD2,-,CASSSADGTSGVLTYEQYF,TGTGCCAGCAGCTCGGCCGACGGGACTAGCGGGGTCCTAACCTACGAGCAGTACTTC
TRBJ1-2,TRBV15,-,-,CATSRDRAGTGYTF,TGTGCCACCAGCAGAGATAGAGCGGGGACGGGCTACACCTTC
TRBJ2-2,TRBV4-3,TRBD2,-,CASSQEWPAGGSSGELFF,TGCGCCAGCAGCCAAGAGTGGCCAGCGGGAGGATCTTCCGGGGAGCTGTTTTTT
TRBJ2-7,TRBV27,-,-,CASSLWRGRGYEQYF,TGTGCCAGCAGTTTATGGCGGGGGCGCGGGTACGAGCAGTACTTC
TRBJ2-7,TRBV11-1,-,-,CASSDFPLGGLGKNEQYF,TGTGCCAGCAGTGACTTCCCGCTCGGGGGGCTTGGTAAGAACGAGCAGTACTTC
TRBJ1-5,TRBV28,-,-,CATSRPTQPQHF,TGTGCCACCTCCCGACCGACTCAGCCCCAGCATTTT